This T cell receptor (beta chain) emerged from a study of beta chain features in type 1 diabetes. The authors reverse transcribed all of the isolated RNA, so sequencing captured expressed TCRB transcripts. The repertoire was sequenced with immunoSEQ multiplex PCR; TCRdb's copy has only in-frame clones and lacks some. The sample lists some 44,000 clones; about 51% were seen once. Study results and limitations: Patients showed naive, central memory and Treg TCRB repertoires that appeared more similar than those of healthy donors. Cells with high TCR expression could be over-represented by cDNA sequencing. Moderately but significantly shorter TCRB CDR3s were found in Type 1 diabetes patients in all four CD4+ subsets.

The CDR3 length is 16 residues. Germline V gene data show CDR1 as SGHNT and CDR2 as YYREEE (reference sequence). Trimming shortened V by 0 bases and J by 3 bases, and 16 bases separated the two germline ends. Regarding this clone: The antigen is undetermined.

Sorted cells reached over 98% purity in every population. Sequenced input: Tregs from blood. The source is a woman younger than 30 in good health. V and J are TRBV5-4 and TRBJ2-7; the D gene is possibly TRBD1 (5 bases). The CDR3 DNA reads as TGTGCCAGCAGCTTGGATGGGGCGTTTGTGAACTACGAGCAGTACTTC. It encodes CASSLDGAFVNYEQYF.